This T cell receptor (beta chain) was sequenced during a study of untreated major depressive disorder. Study-level results: The sequencing tests were limited to three preselected Vbeta families.

Each depressed patient was pairwise matched to a non-depressed control for sex, age, current smoking status and body mass index. Participants with major medical conditions, Axis I/II comorbidities, regular medication or illicit drug use were excluded. Clones were read by immunoSEQ multiplex PCR, and TCRdb kept only the in-frame ones, dropping some. The profile covers just over 20,000 clones, with roughly 93% appearing a single time and around 0.33% taken by the ten largest. Points on this clone: The antigen is unknown.

The sequence derives from a man in his thirties or forties in good health. Specimen: CD4+ T cells from PBMCs.

The CDR3 bases are TGTGCCAGCAGCCGGGTGGGGGCTGATGAGCAGTTCTTC. Translating it yields CASSRVGADEQFF. This chain uses TRBV6-1 with TRBJ2-1, with D possibly being TRBD1 (6 bases). The CDR3 spans 13 residues. Deletions cut 6 bases from V and 8 bases from J, with 14 bases between. Germline CDR1 reads MNHNS; CDR2 reads SASEGT.